The T cell receptor beta chain under discussion was sequenced for a study of cytomegalovirus exposure and HLA in healthy donors. There are 14 residues in the CDR3. The ends were cut back, 4 bases at V and 10 bases at J, with 19 bases in the middle. From germline, CDR1 is SGHAT and CDR2 FQNNGV. Comments on this clone: Its antigen is still unknown.

Both 60 Vbeta primers and 13 Jbeta primers went into the PCR. The repertoire was sequenced with immunoSEQ multiplex PCR; TCRdb's copy has only in-frame clones and lacks some. The data contain 110,000 or so clones, under 85% of them singletons. Study-wide results and limits: What a later analysis showed was that several of the most significant clusters appeared linked to common viral pathogens. Earlier findings revealed that most TCR beta V segments proved productive either about 87% or about 30% of the time. Trimming of TCR beta V- and J-genes showed a link, identified in a later analysis, to a missense DCLRE1C variant.

The chain links TRBV11-2 to TRBJ2-5, with D possibly TRBD2 on 6 matching bases. Sequences were obtained from PBMCs. This clonotype was sampled from a man aged 18 to 30 in good health and CMV-seronegative. CDR3 protein: CASSWGITTGDQYF. The CDR3 nucleotides are TGTGCCAGCAGCTGGGGAATAACGACGGGAGACCAGTACTTC.